The source of this T cell receptor (beta chain) is a study of cytomegalovirus exposure and HLA in healthy donors. Study results and limitations: The classifier, whose performance was assessed in both the original and validation cohorts, reportedly diagnosed cytomegalovirus status with high specificity and sensitivity.

Profiling relied on immunoSEQ multiplex PCR, and the TCRdb table lists in-frame clones only, not all of them. The data hold about 160,000 clones, with 86% observed a single time. While the first cohort had fewer than 850 subjects, the donors belonged to the separate validation cohort of about 110 subjects. Details on this clone: The antigen remains undetermined.

CDR1 is SGHRS, CDR2 YFSETQ, per germline. The CDR3 is made up of 16 amino acids. The junction had 5 bases not matched to a gene; V was cut back by 0 bases and J by 2 bases. The J gene is TRBJ2-5, the V gene TRBV5-1, with TRBD2 matching over 9 bases. Sequencing was carried out using PBMCs. The TCR sequence derives from a woman in her 30s in good health and CMV-seronegative. The CDR3 region is CASSLAWLAGQETQYF. CDR3 coding DNA: TGCGCCAGCAGCTTGGCCTGGCTAGCGGGGCAAGAGACCCAGTACTTC.